This T cell receptor beta chain derives from a study of human versus mouse CDR3 diversity and MHC coevolution. Whole-study context: Valid reads per sample ranged from roughly 5.5 x 10^6 to 1.8 x 10^7.

General observations from the study: Human CDR3s averaged more deletions and insertions than mouse CDR3s. A handful of MHC II alleles selected the human T cells. About 1.7 million TCR beta clonotypes were estimated for humans, the largest repertoire.

Germline loops: CDR1 GTSNPN, CDR2 SVGIG (reference sequence). This CDR3 spans 13 amino acids. With V trimmed by 3 bases and J by 3 bases, 3 bases remained unmatched. Worth noting for this clone: The antigen is undetermined.

Clones were sequenced by immunoSEQ multiplex PCR, and TCRdb holds only the in-frame ones, with some missing. The sample lists tens of thousands of clones, 94% occurring once. The TCR was taken from a person aged 60 to 70 in good health. Sequencing used naive CD4+ T cells from blood. Subset defined: CD45RO-negative CD62L-positive naive CD4 T cells. The chain joins TRBV30 to TRBJ2-7, with 9 bases identical to TRBD1. CDR3 sequence reads: CAWRRQGVYEQYF. CDR3 nucleotides: TGTGCCTGGAGAAGACAGGGGGTCTACGAGCAGTACTTC.